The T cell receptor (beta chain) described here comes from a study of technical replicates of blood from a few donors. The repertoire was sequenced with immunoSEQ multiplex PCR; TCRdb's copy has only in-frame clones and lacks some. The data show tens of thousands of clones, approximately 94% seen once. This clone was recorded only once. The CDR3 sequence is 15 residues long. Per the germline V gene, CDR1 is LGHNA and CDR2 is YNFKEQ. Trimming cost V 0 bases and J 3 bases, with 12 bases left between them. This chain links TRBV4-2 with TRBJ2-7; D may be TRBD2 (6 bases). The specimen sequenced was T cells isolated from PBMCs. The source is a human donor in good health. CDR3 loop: CASSQDMGGHYEQYF. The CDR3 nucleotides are TGTGCCAGCAGCCAAGATATGGGAGGCCACTACGAGCAGTACTTC.